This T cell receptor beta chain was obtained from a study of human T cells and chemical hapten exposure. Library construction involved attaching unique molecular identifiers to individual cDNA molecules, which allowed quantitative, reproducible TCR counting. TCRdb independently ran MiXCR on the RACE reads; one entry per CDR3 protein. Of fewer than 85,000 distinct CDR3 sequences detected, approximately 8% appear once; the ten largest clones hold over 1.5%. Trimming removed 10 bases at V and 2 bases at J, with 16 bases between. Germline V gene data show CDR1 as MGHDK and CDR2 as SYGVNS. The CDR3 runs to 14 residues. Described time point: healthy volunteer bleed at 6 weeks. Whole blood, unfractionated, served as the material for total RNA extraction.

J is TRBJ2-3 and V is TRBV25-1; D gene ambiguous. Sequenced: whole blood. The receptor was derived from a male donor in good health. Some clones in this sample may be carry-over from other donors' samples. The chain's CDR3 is CATSLTGDTDTQYF. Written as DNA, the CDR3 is TGTGCCACCTCGTTGACGGGTGACACAGATACGCAGTATTTT.